Listed below are T cell receptor beta chains from one sample, sequenced in a study of T cell responses to AZD1222 COVID-19 vaccine. The protocol was immunoSEQ multiplex PCR, while the TCRdb copy is restricted to in-frame clones and leaves out a portion. The sample yields about 130,000 clones, 80% to 90% seen once. Sequenced material: peripheral blood, taken on day 0 of AZD1222 vaccination. The receptors shown here come from an adult in good health. CDR3s include the opening cysteine and the closing phenylalanine or tryptophan.

V gene: TRBV4-2
J gene: TRBJ1-4
CDR3 protein: CASSQGSGQYDEKLFF

V gene: TRBV15
J gene: TRBJ2-3
CDR3 protein: CATSRDQSDTQYF

V gene: TRBV24-1
J gene: TRBJ2-2
CDR3 protein: CATSAIDRQNTGELFF

V gene: TRBV20-1
J gene: TRBJ1-1
CDR3 protein: CSARDQQEAFF

V gene: TRBV7-8
J gene: TRBJ2-1
CDR3 protein: CASSYTGGRREQFF

V gene: TRBV30
J gene: TRBJ2-6
CDR3 protein: CAWSATRVWERSSGANVLTF

V gene: TRBV4-1
J gene: TRBJ2-7
CDR3 protein: CASSHLAGGSYEQYF

V gene: TRBV9
J gene: TRBJ2-7
CDR3 protein: CASIEGHEQYF

V gene: TRBV9
J gene: TRBJ1-6
CDR3 protein: CASSGGSSYNSPLHF

V gene: TRBV10-2
J gene: TRBJ2-2
CDR3 protein: CASSDRDTGELFF